The present T cell receptor (beta chain) was sequenced within a study of CD8+CD57+ T cells in acquired aplastic anemia. Study-level information: Across the sorted CD4+ and CD8+ cells, DNA amounts averaged roughly 3.5 ug. Study-wide results and limits: Patients and controls shared 25 to 30 CD8+ CDR3 sequences. Statistical testing detected no significant gap in CD8+ Simpson's diversity between patients and controls.

Template material for TCR beta VDJ and CDR3 profiling consisted of genomic DNA. MiXCR, applied by TCRdb to the reads, yields one record per CDR3 protein. The sample includes 150,000 to 200,000 distinct CDR3 sequences, roughly 64% of them seen just once. This clonotype was seen ten or more times. Its cognate antigen is unknown. Source material: sorted CD4+, CD8+, or CD8+CD57+ T cells (not recorded which) from PBMCs. This TCR came from a human donor with severe aplastic anemia or a healthy control (not recorded which).

The CDR3, as DNA: TGTGCCAGCAGTTCCTACAGGTGGGGATCCAGCGAGCAGTACTTC. Amino acids: CASSSYRWGSSEQYF. The chain has TRBV12-3 or TRBV12-4 and TRBJ2-7; D is possibly TRBD1 (5 bases). The CDR3 is 15 amino acids. The V gene lost 4 bases and the J gene lost 6 bases, with 19 bases spanning the gap.